What follows describes a single TCR beta chain. Distinct nucleotide sequences in the sample also encode this CDR3. CDR3 length equals 15 residues. Trimming took off 1 base at V and 3 bases at J, with 13 bases between the two ends. Germline V lookup: CDR1 GTSNPN, CDR2 SVGIG (reference sequence). The source of the sample is a study of shared clonotypes between healthy human individuals. Assay used: immunoSEQ multiplex PCR; TCRdb lists only in-frame clones, some missing. Found here are roughly 1 million clones, about 74% of them singletons; the top ten hold approximately 1.5%. J is TRBJ2-1 and V is TRBV30; D may be TRBD2 (5 bases). This TCR was recovered from a man between 18 and 35 years old in good health. The sequenced sample was memory CD4+ T cells sorted from blood. This sample's subset: CD45RA-negative fraction. CDR3 in amino acids: CAWSGGLGFYNEQFF. The DNA of the CDR3 is TGTGCCTGGAGTGGAGGACTGGGGTTCTACAATGAGCAGTTCTTC.